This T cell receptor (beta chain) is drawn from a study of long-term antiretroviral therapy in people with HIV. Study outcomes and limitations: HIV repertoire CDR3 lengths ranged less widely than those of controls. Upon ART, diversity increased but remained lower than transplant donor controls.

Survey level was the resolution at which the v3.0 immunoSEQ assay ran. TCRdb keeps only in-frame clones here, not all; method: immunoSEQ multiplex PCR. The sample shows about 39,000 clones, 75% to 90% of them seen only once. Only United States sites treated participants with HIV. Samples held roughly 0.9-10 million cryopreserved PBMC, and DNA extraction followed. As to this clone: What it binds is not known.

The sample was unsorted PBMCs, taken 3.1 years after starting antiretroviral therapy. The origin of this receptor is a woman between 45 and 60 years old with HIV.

The CDR3 DNA sequence: TGTGCCAGCAGTGACGGGCGGGGGGACACAGATACGCAGTATTTT. Translation gives CASSDGRGDTDTQYF. The V call is TRBV6-4, the J call TRBJ2-3, with 8 bases lining up with TRBD2. V lost 2 bases and J lost 2; bases outside the gene matches: 3. Per the germline V gene, CDR1 is MRHNA and CDR2 is SNTAGT. The CDR3 length is 15 residues.